This T cell receptor (beta chain) stems from a study of blood T cell repertoires in COVID-19. Study at large: There were acute and convalescent COVID-19 samples, and they came from the United States, Italy and Spain.

This clone was counted only a few times. The assay was immunoSEQ multiplex PCR, and TCRdb's table has in-frame clones only and misses some. This table holds some 490,000 clones, 75% to 90% found once. The J segment lost 4 bases and the V segment lost 0 bases, leaving 9 bases of the junction unmatched. There are 18 residues in the CDR3. The germline gives CDR1 LGHNA, CDR2 YNFKEQ. Enrollees, roughly 18 to 90 years old, lived in approximately 25 US areas. Participants' own reports of clinical history determined their cohort assignment. Two negative PCRs, clearance, or symptom resolution were required of recovered Cohort 3 donors.

The chain links TRBV4-2 to TRBJ2-6, with TRBD1 identical over 7 bases. The receptor was derived from a woman aged 60-75 years who had recovered from COVID-19. The sequenced sample was PBMCs or T cells enriched from blood (not recorded which). CDR3 loop: CASSQEGQRSKGANVLTF. The DNA for the CDR3 is TGTGCCAGCAGCCAAGAGGGACAGCGGTCGAAAGGGGCCAACGTCCTGACTTTC.